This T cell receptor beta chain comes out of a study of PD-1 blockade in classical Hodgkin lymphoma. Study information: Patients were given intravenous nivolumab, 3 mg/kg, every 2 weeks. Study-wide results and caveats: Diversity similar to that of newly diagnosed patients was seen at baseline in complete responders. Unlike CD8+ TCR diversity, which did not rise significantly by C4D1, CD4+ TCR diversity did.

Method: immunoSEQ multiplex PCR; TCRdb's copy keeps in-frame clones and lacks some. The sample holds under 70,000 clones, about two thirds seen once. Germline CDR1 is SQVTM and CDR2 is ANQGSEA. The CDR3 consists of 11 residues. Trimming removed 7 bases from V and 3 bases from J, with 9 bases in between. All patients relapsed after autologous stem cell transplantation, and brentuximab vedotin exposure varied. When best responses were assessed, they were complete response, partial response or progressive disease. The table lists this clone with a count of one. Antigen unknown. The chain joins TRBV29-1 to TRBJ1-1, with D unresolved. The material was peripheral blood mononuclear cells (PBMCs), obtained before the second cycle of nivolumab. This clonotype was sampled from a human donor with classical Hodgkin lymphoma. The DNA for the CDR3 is TGCAGCGGGGTCGGTCACACTGAAGCTTTCTTT. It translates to CSGVGHTEAFF.